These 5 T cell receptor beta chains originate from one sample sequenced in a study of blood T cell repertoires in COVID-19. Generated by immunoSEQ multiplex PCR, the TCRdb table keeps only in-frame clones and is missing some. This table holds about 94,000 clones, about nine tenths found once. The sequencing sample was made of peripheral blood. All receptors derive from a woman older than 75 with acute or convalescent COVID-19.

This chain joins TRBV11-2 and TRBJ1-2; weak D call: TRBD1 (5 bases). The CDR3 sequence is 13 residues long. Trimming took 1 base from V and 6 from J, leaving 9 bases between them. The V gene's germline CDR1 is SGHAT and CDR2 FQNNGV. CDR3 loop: CASSLGGRDGYTF. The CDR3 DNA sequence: TGTGCCAGCAGCTTAGGGGGCAGGGATGGCTACACCTTC.

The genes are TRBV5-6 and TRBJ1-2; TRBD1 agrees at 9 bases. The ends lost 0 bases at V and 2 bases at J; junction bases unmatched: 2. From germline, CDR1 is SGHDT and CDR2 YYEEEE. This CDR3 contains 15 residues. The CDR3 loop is CASSLAQGANYGYTF. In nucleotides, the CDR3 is TGTGCCAGCAGCTTGGCACAGGGGGCGAACTATGGCTACACCTTC.

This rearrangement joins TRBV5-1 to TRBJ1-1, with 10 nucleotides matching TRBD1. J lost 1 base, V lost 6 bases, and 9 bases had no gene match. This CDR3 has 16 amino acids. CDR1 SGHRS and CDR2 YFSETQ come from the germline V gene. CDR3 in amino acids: CASKMGTGVQNTEAFF. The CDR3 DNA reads TGCGCCAGCAAGATGGGGACAGGGGTACAGAACACTGAAGCTTTCTTT.

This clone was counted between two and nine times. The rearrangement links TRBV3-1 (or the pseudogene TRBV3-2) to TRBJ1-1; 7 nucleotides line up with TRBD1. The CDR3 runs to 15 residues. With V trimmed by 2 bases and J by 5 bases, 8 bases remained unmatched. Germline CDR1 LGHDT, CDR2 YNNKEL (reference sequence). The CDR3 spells CASSQYRGPETEAFF. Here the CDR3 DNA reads TGTGCCAGCAGCCAATACAGGGGCCCCGAAACTGAAGCTTTCTTT.

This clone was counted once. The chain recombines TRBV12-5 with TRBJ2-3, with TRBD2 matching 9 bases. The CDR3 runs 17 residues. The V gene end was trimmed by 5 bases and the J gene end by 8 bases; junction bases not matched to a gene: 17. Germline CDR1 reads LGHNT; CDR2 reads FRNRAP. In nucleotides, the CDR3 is TGTGCTAGTGGTCGCCCCGTGACTAGCGGATCAGTGGTTACGCAGTATTTT. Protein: CASGRPVTSGSVVTQYF.